Reported below is one TCR beta chain. The antigen is not known. An end of the junction differs from the germline gene, which may be a read error. This CDR3 is built from 11 residues. Per germline, CDR1 SNHLY and CDR2 FYNNEI. This entry is derived from a study of regulatory T cells in long-lasting Graves disease. Building of the TCR beta libraries involved iRepertoire HTBI primers and Arm-PCR of CDR3 regions. Via MiXCR, TCRdb re-called the multiplex PCR reads, giving one row per CDR3 protein. Of a few hundred thousand distinct CDR3 sequences in the sample, 21% were seen once. The study's findings and limits: Under persistent disease, TRBV28, TRBJ1-2 and TRBJ2-5 were used preferentially.

Time point specified: persistent/refractory GD, antithyroid drugs over 5 years with positive TRAb. RNA extracted from PBMCs served as the sequencing template. An approximately 9-milliliter sample of peripheral blood was drawn into EDTA tubes. The source material was peripheral blood mononuclear cells (PBMCs), sampled when the disease was refractory, from a patient treated with antithyroid drugs. This sequence joins TRBV2 and TRBJ2-4; D call uncertain. This TCR was sampled from a female donor with Graves disease. The CDR3 DNA reads TGTGCCAGCAGAAGAGACATGTTTAAGTTCTTC. This encodes CASRRDMFKFF.